The source of this T cell receptor beta chain is a study of blood T cell repertoires in COVID-19. The cohort comprised adults aged roughly 18 to 95 years residing in under 25 US areas. Participant-given clinical history determined each cohort assignment. Assay used: immunoSEQ multiplex PCR; TCRdb lists only in-frame clones, some missing. The top ten clones hold approximately 5.5% of a sample with about 320,000 clones, around nine tenths of them seen once. This clone was counted a few times. The CDR3 spans 16 residues. CDR1 MNHNS and CDR2 SASEGT come from the germline V gene. The junction had 6 bases not matched to a gene; V was cut back by 4 bases and J by 5 bases.

Material: PBMCs or T cells enriched from blood (not recorded which). This receptor was taken from a man in his sixties who had recovered from COVID-19. The chain carries TRBV6-1 and TRBJ1-4; 11 bases are shared with TRBD1. This chain's CDR3 is CASSAPGTGGNEKLFF. As DNA, the CDR3 is TGTGCCAGCAGTGCCCCCGGGACAGGGGGGAATGAAAAACTGTTTTTT.